The 14 T cell receptor beta chains below come from one sample, sequenced in a study of T cell changes during pregnancy in multiple sclerosis. Some clones are missing from TCRdb's copy, which holds only in-frame ones; the method was immunoSEQ multiplex PCR. Of about 110,000 clones detected, 90% to 95% appear once; the ten largest clones hold 3% to 3.5%. This specimen was peripheral blood, taken after pregnancy. These receptors came from a female donor with multiple sclerosis, enrolled in a pregnancy study.

The chain joins TRBV2 to TRBJ2-1; TRBD2 aligns across 9 bases. Unmatched junction bases numbered 6, after V lost 6 bases and J lost 3 bases. There are 15 residues in the CDR3. The germline gives CDR1 SNHLY, CDR2 FYNNEI. This CDR3 is CASRRAGGSYNEQFF. As DNA, the CDR3 is TGTGCCAGCAGAAGGGCGGGGGGGAGCTACAATGAGCAGTTCTTC.

The chain uses TRBV15 and TRBJ1-1, with D uncertain. There are 14 residues in the CDR3. V was clipped by 3 bases and J by 4 bases, with 12 bases between them. Germline CDR1 reads LNHNV; CDR2 reads YYDKDF (reference sequence). CDR3 bases: TGTGCCACCAGCAGGCCCTCAGTTCCCACTGAAGCTTTCTTT. This sequence encodes CATSRPSVPTEAFF.

The chain is built from TRBV5-1 and TRBJ1-4, with TRBD1 matching over 9 bases. Germline-derived CDR1 and CDR2 are SGHRS and YFSETQ. The CDR3 spans 14 residues. V shed 4 bases and J 7 bases; nucleotides not matched to a gene: 5. The CDR3 is CASSTGQGSEKLFF. The CDR3 DNA follows: TGCGCCAGCAGCACCGGACAGGGGAGTGAAAAACTGTTTTTT.

V usage is TRBV11-2 and J usage is TRBJ1-2, with D tentatively TRBD1 (5 bases). V lost 1 base and J 6 bases, leaving 21 bases between the germline ends. Germline V lookup: CDR1 SGHAT, CDR2 FQNNGV. This CDR3 has 17 residues. The CDR3 coding sequence is TGTGCCAGCAGCTTAGTTGGGAGGAAGGGGACTGGGAATGGCTACACCTTC. Its protein product is CASSLVGRKGTGNGYTF.

The chain has TRBV7-8 and TRBJ2-7, with a tentative D call TRBD1 (5 bases). In germline, CDR1 is SGHVS, CDR2 FQNEAQ. The V end lost 5 bases, the J end lost 4 bases, and 12 bases lay between the germline ends. There are 13 residues in the CDR3. CDR3 coding DNA: TGTGCCAGCAGCCTGGGGCCTGTGTACGAGCAGTACTTC. The encoded protein is CASSLGPVYEQYF.

CDR3 bases: TGCGCCAGCAGAGGAACTAGCCGAGGAGATACGCAGTATTTT. Translated: CASRGTSRGDTQYF. J is TRBJ2-3 and V is TRBV5-1; perhaps TRBD2 as D (6 bases). Germline lookup yields CDR1 SGHRS and CDR2 YFSETQ. Trimming removed 5 bases at V and 5 bases at J, with 15 bases between. The CDR3 covers 14 residues.

The chain uses TRBV27 and TRBJ2-3, with 7 bases that match TRBD1. V dropped 4 bases and J dropped 2; count of bases not matched to a gene: 3. The germline CDR1 and CDR2 sequences are MNHEY and SMNVEV (reference sequence). The CDR3 has 14 amino acids. CDR3: CASSWTGFTDTQYF. For the CDR3, the DNA is TGTGCCAGCAGTTGGACAGGTTTCACAGATACGCAGTATTTT.

The rearrangement uses TRBV4-1 and TRBJ1-4, with D perhaps TRBD1 (6 bases). The ends were cut back, 2 bases at V and 4 bases at J, with 11 bases in the middle. The V gene's germline CDR1 is MGHRA and CDR2 YSYEKL. The CDR3 length is 15 residues. CDR3 amino acids: CASSQLQGSNEKLFF. The CDR3 DNA reads TGCGCCAGCAGCCAATTGCAGGGGAGTAATGAAAAACTGTTTTTT.

The chain couples TRBV7-3 to TRBJ2-5; 11 bases are a match to TRBD2. Germline V gene lookup returns CDR1 SGHTA and CDR2 FQGTGA. This CDR3 contains 16 residues. V shed 4 bases, J shed 5 bases, and the junction held 9 bases outside the gene matches. CDR3 bases: TGTGCCAGCAGCTCCCAGGTAGCGGGGGGGCCGGAGACCCAGTACTTC. This codes for CASSSQVAGGPETQYF.

This rearrangement joins TRBV19 to TRBJ1-3; the D gene is possibly TRBD1 (5 bases). CDR3 length equals 17 residues. Germline assignment: CDR1 LNHDA and CDR2 SQIVND (reference sequence). The V gene lost 4 bases and the J gene lost 0 bases, with 16 bases spanning the gap. Here the CDR3 reads CASSNLTRDFSGNTIYF. Written as DNA, the CDR3 is TGTGCCAGTAGTAACCTAACCCGGGACTTCTCTGGAAACACCATATATTTT.

The rearrangement uses TRBV30 and TRBJ1-3; possible D gene TRBD1, 6 bases. Germline assignment: CDR1 GTSNPN and CDR2 SVGIG (reference sequence). Trimming left V 0 bases short and J 3 bases short, with 12 bases between. The length of the CDR3 is 15 residues. The CDR3 nucleotides are TGTGCCTGGAGTGTTTTGGGGGCGATTGGAAACACCATATATTTT. This codes for CAWSVLGAIGNTIYF.

The J gene is TRBJ2-7, the V gene TRBV6-5; 9 nucleotides match TRBD2. V was clipped by 7 bases and J by 0 bases; unmatched bases: 7. Germline V gene lookup returns CDR1 MNHEY and CDR2 SVGAGI. The CDR3 length is 15 residues. DNA of the CDR3: TGTGCCAGCATTAATAGCGGGGGAAACTCCTACGAGCAGTACTTC. Amino acids: CASINSGGNSYEQYF.

The gene calls are TRBV9 and TRBJ2-1; D perhaps matches TRBD2 (6 bases). V dropped 1 base and J dropped 7 bases, with 18 bases sitting between them. Germline loops: CDR1 SGDLS, CDR2 YYNGEE. The CDR3 has 16 residues. DNA of the CDR3: TGTGCCAGCAGCGTACTAGGAGGGACTCCAATAAATGAGCAGTTCTTC. Amino acid sequence: CASSVLGGTPINEQFF.

This clone has a handful of counts. The genes are TRBV27 and TRBJ1-6; no firm D call. The germline CDR1 and CDR2 sequences are MNHEY and SMNVEV (reference sequence). V was pared by 2 bases and J by 9 bases, with 11 bases between. The CDR3 consists of 14 residues. CDR3 nucleotide sequence: TGTGCCAGCAGTTTAGCGGTCTCGGTTTCACCCCTCCACTTT. This gives the protein CASSLAVSVSPLHF.